Presented here are 6 T cell receptor beta chains from one specimen sequenced in a study of blood T cell repertoires in COVID-19. Profiling relied on immunoSEQ multiplex PCR, and the TCRdb table lists in-frame clones only, not all of them. The table includes roughly 320,000 clones, under 90% detected once. Sample: peripheral blood. The receptors shown here come from a woman in her thirties with COVID-19, enrolled during active disease.

The chain couples TRBV7-9 to TRBJ2-1, with D uncertain. The V gene's germline CDR1 is SEHNR and CDR2 FQNEAQ (reference sequence). CDR3 length equals 15 residues. Trimming removed 5 bases from V and 5 bases from J, with 16 bases in between. The CDR3 reads CASSLGFSAHNEQFF. CDR3 sequence (DNA): TGTGCCAGCAGCCTCGGGTTTTCGGCCCACAATGAGCAGTTCTTC.

V gene TRBV19 combines with J gene TRBJ2-2; D is possibly TRBD1 (5 bases). The CDR3 has 12 residues. V was clipped by 9 bases and J by 6 bases, with 11 bases between them. Germline V CDR1 and CDR2: LNHDA, SQIVND (reference sequence). The CDR3: CASAGFPGELFF. Here the CDR3 DNA reads TGTGCCAGCGCAGGGTTCCCCGGGGAGCTGTTTTTT.

V gene TRBV6-5 combines with J gene TRBJ2-7, with D possibly TRBD1 on 6 matching bases. This CDR3 is 13 amino acids long. Trimming took off 5 bases at V and 3 bases at J, with 11 bases between the two ends. From germline, CDR1 is MNHEY and CDR2 SVGAGI. CDR3 region: CASSQGYRYEQYF. Here the CDR3 DNA reads TGTGCCAGCAGTCAGGGGTACCGCTACGAGCAGTACTTC.

The genes are TRBV11-1 and TRBJ2-7, with 7 bases aligning to TRBD1. Trimming removed 4 bases from V and 8 bases from J; junction bases left unmatched: 11. The germline V gene has CDR1 SGHAT and CDR2 FQDESV (reference sequence). This CDR3 is 14 amino acids long. DNA for the CDR3: TGTGCCAGCAGCTGGGGGACAGAACTACGAAAGCAGTACTTC. It is translated as CASSWGTELRKQYF.

This chain uses TRBV4-3 with TRBJ2-7; possible D gene TRBD2, 6 bases. V was cut by 1 base and J by 5 bases, with 12 bases left in between. The CDR3 totals 14 residues. Germline CDR1 is LGHNA and CDR2 is YSLEER. The CDR3 nucleotides read TGCGCCAGCAGCCAAGGGCCGGGACTCGACGAGCAGTACTTC. Translated: CASSQGPGLDEQYF.

This clone was recorded only once. This chain links TRBV6-5 with TRBJ2-5; a possible D gene is TRBD2 (5 bases). The CDR3 covers 13 residues. V was pared by 5 bases and J by 3 bases, with 10 bases between. Germline V gene sequence: CDR1 MNHEY, CDR2 SVGAGI. CDR3 loop: CASSRAEEETQYF. The CDR3 region has the DNA TGTGCCAGCAGTAGAGCGGAGGAAGAGACCCAGTACTTC.